The present entry profiles one T cell receptor beta chain with its context. Its target antigen remains unknown. Nothing much larger sits one base from this clone, and base qualities are not available. This entry comes from a study of T cell repertoires in cytomegalovirus infection (dated by TCRdb to about 2019). Looking at the study overall: Peptide stimulations targeted recently identified HLA-C-restricted CMV epitopes, whose presentation resists viral immunomodulation, together with well-studied HLA-B-restricted epitopes. Donor HLA type was relevant to the analysis, as public TCR beta signatures indicated carriage of CMV infection together with the matching HLA type. General study outcomes and caveats: The ex vivo response was dominated by HLA-C-restricted CMV-specific TCR beta clonotypes, and the single most frequent clonotype in two of eight donors was supplied by these HLA-C-restricted clonotypes. Carriers of CMV infection plus the relevant HLA type were discriminated by the cumulative frequency of public TCR beta family members in the study cohort and in an independent approximately 340-donor cohort.

Sequencing was performed on an Illumina HiSeq 1500. Using fastp at Q25 and MiXCR, TCRdb reprocessed the public reads and kept productive beta chains. Here each entry gathers all rows of one CDR3 protein and keeps the most common genes and DNA. The sample has around 770,000 distinct CDR3 sequences on record, 25% to 30% of them singletons. The ten largest clones add up to over 10% of the sample. Per the germline V gene (reference sequence), LNHNV is the CDR1 and YYDKDF is the CDR2. The CDR3 measures 12 amino acids from cysteine to phenylalanine. Solely the CDR3 DNA is kept, with 36 bases framed from the first base. The V end gives up 1 base and the J end 12 bases, leaving 2 bases in the junction not matched to a gene. The meaning of the sample's treatment or condition label: in vitro stimulation with specific CMV peptide epitopes to enrich CMV-specific T cells.

This specimen consisted of cultured CD8+ T cells from PBMCs, obtained from culture after CMV antigen stimulation. The rearranged segments are TRBV15 and TRBJ2-1, with 8 junctional bases fitting TRBD2. The clonotype comes from a human donor in good health (CMV status not recorded). Some clones in this sample may be carry-over from other donors' samples. The DNA sequence reads TGTGCCACCAGCAGAGTGGCGGGGGGGCAGTTCTTC. The resulting protein is CATSRVAGGQFF.